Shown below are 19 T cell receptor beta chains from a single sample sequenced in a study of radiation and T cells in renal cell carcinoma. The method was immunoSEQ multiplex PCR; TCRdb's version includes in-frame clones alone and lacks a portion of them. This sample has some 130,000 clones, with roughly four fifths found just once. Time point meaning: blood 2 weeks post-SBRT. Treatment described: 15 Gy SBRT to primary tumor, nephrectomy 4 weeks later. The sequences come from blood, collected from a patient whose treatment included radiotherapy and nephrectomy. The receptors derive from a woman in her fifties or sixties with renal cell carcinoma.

CDR3 sequence reads: CATSDVSSGNTIYF. CDR3 sequence (DNA): TGTGCCACGTCGGACGTGAGCTCTGGAAACACCATATATTTT. The chain recombines TRBV18 with TRBJ1-3; D unclear. V lost 10 bases, J lost 0 bases, and 13 bases lay in between. The CDR3 covers 14 residues. Germline CDR1 reads KGHSH; CDR2 reads LQKENI.

The CDR3 region has the DNA TGCGCCAGCAGCCCCGGTTCCGGCGGCAACGAGCAGTACTTC. It is translated as CASSPGSGGNEQYF. This chain connects TRBV5-1 to TRBJ2-7; no reliable D call. The CDR3 is 14 amino acids. In germline, CDR1 is SGHRS, CDR2 YFSETQ. Trimming shortened V by 4 bases and J by 5 bases, and 16 bases separated the two germline ends. Together with reference TRBV5-1 and TRBJ2-7, the CDR3 gives the full variable domain: KAGVTQTPRYLIKTRGQQVTLSCSPISGHRSVSWYQQTPGQGLQFLFEYFSETQRNKGNFPGRFSGRQFSNSRSEMNVSTLELGDSALYLCASSPGSGGNEQYFGPGTRLTVT.

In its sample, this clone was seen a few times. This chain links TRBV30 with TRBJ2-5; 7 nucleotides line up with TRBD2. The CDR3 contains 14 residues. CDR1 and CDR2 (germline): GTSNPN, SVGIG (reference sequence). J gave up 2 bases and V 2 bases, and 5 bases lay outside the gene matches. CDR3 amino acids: CAWSRTRPQETQYF. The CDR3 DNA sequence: TGTGCCTGGAGTCGGACTAGGCCGCAAGAGACCCAGTACTTC. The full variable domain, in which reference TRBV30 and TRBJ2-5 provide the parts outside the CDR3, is SQTIHQWPATLVQPVGSPLSLECTVEGTSNPNLYWYRQAAGRGLQLLFYSVGIGQISSEVPQNLSASRPQDRQFILSSKKLLLSDSGFYLCAWSRTRPQETQYFGPGTRLLVL.

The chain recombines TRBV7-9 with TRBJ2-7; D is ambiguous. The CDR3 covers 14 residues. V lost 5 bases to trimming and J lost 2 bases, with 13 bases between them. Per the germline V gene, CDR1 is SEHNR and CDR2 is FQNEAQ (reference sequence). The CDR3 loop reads CASSGLIRAYEQYF. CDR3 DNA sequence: TGTGCCAGCAGCGGCTTGATTCGTGCCTACGAGCAGTACTTC.

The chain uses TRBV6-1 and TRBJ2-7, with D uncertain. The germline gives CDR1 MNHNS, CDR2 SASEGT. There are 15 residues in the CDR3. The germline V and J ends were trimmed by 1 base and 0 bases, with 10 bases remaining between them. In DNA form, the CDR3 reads TGTGCCAGCAGTGAAGGGGTCGGTACCTCCTACGAGCAGTACTTC. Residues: CASSEGVGTSYEQYF.

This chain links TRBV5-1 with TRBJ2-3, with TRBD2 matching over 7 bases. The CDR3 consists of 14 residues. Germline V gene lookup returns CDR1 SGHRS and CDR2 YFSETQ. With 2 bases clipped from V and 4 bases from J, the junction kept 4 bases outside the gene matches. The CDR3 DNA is TGCGCCAGCAGCTTCGCGGGGGTCTCAGATACGCAGTATTTT. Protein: CASSFAGVSDTQYF.

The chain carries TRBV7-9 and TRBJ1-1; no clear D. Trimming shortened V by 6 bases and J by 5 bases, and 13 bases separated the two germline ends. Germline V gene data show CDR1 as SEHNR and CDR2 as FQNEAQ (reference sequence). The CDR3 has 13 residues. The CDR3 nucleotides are TGTGCCAGCAGGAGCCACCAAGGGACTGAAGCTTTCTTT. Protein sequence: CASRSHQGTEAFF.

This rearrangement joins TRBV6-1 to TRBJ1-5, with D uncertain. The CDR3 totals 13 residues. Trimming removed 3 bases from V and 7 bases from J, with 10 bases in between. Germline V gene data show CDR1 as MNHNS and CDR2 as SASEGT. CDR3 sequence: CASSEREQQPQHF. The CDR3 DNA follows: TGTGCCAGCAGTGAGAGGGAGCAACAGCCCCAGCATTTT.

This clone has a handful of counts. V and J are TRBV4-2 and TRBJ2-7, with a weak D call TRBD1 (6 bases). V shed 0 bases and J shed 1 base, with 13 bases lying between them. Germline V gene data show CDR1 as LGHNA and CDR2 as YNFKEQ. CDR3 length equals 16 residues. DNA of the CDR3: TGTGCCAGCAGCCAAGAAGGCAGGGGTACTTCCTACGAGCAGTACTTC. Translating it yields CASSQEGRGTSYEQYF.

CDR3 in amino acids: CASSSQGTIGEKLFF. Written as DNA, the CDR3 is TGTGCCAGCAGCTCACAGGGGACGATTGGTGAAAAACTGTTTTTT. The chain links TRBV5-4 to TRBJ1-4; 7 bases match TRBD1. Trimming cost V 3 bases and J 7 bases; bases outside gene matches: 9. Germline V gene lookup returns CDR1 SGHNT and CDR2 YYREEE (reference sequence). The CDR3 is made up of 15 amino acids.

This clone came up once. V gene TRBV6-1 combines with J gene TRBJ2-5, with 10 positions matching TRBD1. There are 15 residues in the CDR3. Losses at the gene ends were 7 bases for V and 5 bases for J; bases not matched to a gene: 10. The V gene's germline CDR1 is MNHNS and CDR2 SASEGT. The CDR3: CASIRGTGAWETQYF. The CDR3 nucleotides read TGTGCCAGCATACGGGGGACAGGGGCGTGGGAGACCCAGTACTTC.

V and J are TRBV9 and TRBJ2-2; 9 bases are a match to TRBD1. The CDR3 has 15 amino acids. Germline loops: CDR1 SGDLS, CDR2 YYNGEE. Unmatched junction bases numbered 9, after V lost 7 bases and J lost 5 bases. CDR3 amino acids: CASRRDRDNTGELFF. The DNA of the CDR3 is TGTGCCAGCCGGCGGGACAGGGATAATACCGGGGAGCTGTTTTTT.

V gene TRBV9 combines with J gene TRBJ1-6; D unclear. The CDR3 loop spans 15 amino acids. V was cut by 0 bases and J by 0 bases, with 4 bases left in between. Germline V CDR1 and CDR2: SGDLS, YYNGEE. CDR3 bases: TGTGCCAGCAGCGTAGCGGGCTCCTATAATTCACCCCTCCACTTT. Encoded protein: CASSVAGSYNSPLHF.

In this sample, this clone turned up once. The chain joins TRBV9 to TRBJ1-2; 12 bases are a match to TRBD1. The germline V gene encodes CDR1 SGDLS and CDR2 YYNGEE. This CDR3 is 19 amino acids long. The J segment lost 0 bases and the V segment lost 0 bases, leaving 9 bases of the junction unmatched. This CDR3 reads CASSVASGTGGDPNYGYTF. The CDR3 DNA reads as TGTGCCAGCAGCGTAGCTTCCGGGACAGGGGGCGATCCTAACTATGGCTACACCTTC.

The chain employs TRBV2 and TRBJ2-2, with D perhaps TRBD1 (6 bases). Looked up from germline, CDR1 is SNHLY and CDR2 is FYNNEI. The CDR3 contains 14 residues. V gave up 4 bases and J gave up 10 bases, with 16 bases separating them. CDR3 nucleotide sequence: TGTGCCAGCAGTGGCAGGGGCTACATTGAGGAGCTGTTTTTT. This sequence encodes CASSGRGYIEELFF. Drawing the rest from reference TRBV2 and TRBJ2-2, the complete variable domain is EPEVTQTPSHQVTQMGQEVILRCVPISNHLYFYWYRQILGQKVEFLVSFYNNEISEKSEIFDDQFSVERPDGSNFTLKIRSTKLEDSAMYFCASSGRGYIEELFFGEGSRLTVL.

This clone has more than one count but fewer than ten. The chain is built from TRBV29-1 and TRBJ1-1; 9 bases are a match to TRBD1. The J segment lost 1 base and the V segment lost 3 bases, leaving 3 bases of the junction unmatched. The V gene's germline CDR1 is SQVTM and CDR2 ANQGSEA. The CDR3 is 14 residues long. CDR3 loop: CSVDGDRENTEAFF. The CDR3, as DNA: TGCAGCGTTGACGGGGACAGGGAGAACACTGAAGCTTTCTTT.

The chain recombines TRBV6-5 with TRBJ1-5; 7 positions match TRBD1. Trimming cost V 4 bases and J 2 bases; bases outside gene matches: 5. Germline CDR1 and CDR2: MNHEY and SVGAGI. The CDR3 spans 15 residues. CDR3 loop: CASSSLTGGNQPQHF. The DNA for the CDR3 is TGTGCCAGCAGTTCACTAACAGGGGGCAATCAGCCCCAGCATTTT.

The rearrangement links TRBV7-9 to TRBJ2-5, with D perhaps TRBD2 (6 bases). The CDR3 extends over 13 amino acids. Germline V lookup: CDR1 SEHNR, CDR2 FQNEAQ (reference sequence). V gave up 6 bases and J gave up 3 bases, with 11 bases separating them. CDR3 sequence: CASRYGGEETQYF. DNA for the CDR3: TGTGCCAGCAGGTACGGGGGAGAAGAGACCCAGTACTTC.

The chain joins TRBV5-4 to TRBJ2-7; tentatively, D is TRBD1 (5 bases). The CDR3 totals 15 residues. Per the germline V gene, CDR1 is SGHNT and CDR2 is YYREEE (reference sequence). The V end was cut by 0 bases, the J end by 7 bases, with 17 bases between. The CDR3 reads CASSLGGAQGGEQYF. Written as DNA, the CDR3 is TGTGCCAGCAGCTTGGGAGGCGCCCAGGGTGGGGAGCAGTACTTC.